The 13 T cell receptor beta chains below all came from one sample that was sequenced in a study of OX40 agonist ivuxolimab in advanced cancers. The protocol was immunoSEQ multiplex PCR, while the TCRdb copy is restricted to in-frame clones and leaves out a portion. The sample carries about 82,000 clones, about 92% recorded once. The sample consisted of CD4+ or CD8+ T cells sorted from blood, taken in a trial of the OX40 agonist ivuxolimab. The receptors were gathered from an adult with an advanced solid tumor such as melanoma, head and neck, liver or kidney cancer.

The V and J genes are TRBV18 and TRBJ1-4, with D maybe TRBD1 (5 bases). This CDR3 is 14 amino acids long. Germline loops: CDR1 KGHSH, CDR2 LQKENI. With 3 bases removed from V and 8 bases from J, the gap between germline ends came to 13 bases. The CDR3 sequence is CASSPWVSGEKLFF. The CDR3 region has the DNA TGTGCCAGCTCACCGTGGGTTTCAGGGGAAAAACTGTTTTTT.

The gene calls are TRBV13 and TRBJ2-3, with D unresolved. CDR1 PRHDT and CDR2 FYEKMQ come from the germline V gene (reference sequence). Trimming removed 5 bases from V and 2 bases from J, with 17 bases in between. The CDR3 spans 16 residues. In DNA form, the CDR3 reads TGTGCCAGCAGCCCCTATCGAGGAGAAATCACAGATACGCAGTATTTT. It translates to CASSPYRGEITDTQYF.

V usage is TRBV7-9 and J usage is TRBJ2-7, with D perhaps matching TRBD2 (6 bases). Germline CDR1 is SEHNR and CDR2 is FQNEAQ (reference sequence). V was pared by 1 base and J by 9 bases, with 13 bases between. The length of the CDR3 is 13 residues. The CDR3 sequence: CASSLGGVSSQYF. For the CDR3, the DNA is TGTGCCAGCAGCTTAGGGGGGGTCTCATCGCAGTACTTC.

V gene TRBV4-1 combines with J gene TRBJ2-5; 13 bases are a match to TRBD2. The CDR3 extends over 15 amino acids. The junction had 3 bases not matched to a gene; V was cut back by 5 bases and J by 3 bases. Germline V lookup: CDR1 MGHRA, CDR2 YSYEKL. The CDR3 DNA reads TGCGCCAGCAGCAAGGGACTAGCGGGGAAAGAGACCCAGTACTTC. Encoded protein: CASSKGLAGKETQYF.

In its sample, this clone was seen a few times. Written as DNA, the CDR3 is TGTGCCAGCAGCAGATCGGAGGACAGATTTTATTCACCCCTCCACTTT. It encodes CASSRSEDRFYSPLHF. The J gene is TRBJ1-6, the V gene TRBV9, with a tentative D call TRBD1 (6 bases). V lost 4 bases, J lost 8 bases, and 19 bases lay in between. Germline lookup yields CDR1 SGDLS and CDR2 YYNGEE. The CDR3 covers 16 residues.

The V call is TRBV28, the J call TRBJ1-5; no firm D call. V gave up 3 bases and J gave up 2 bases, with 11 bases separating them. CDR1 is MDHEN, CDR2 SYDVKM, per germline. The CDR3 has 15 amino acids. In nucleotides, the CDR3 is TGTGCCAGCAGTTTTCTGGGATACGGCAATCAGCCCCAGCATTTT. This translates into CASSFLGYGNQPQHF.

The genes are TRBV6-5 and TRBJ1-1; D is possibly TRBD1 (5 bases). The length of the CDR3 is 11 residues. V was cut by 5 bases and J by 11 bases, with 12 bases left in between. Germline CDR1 reads MNHEY; CDR2 reads SVGAGI. CDR3 loop: CASSRGSHAFF. The CDR3 DNA reads TGTGCCAGCAGTCGGGGCTCCCACGCTTTCTTT.

The chain is built from TRBV28 and TRBJ1-5; 10 bases map to TRBD1. This CDR3 has 15 residues. V lost 5 bases and J lost 5; bases outside the gene matches: 6. CDR1 is MDHEN and CDR2 is SYDVKM in the germline V gene. This CDR3 is CASSPETGGDQPQHF. DNA of the CDR3: TGTGCCAGCAGTCCGGAGACAGGGGGCGATCAGCCCCAGCATTTT.

The chain recombines TRBV5-1 with TRBJ1-4; perhaps TRBD1 as D (5 bases). Germline-derived CDR1 and CDR2 are SGHRS and YFSETQ. CDR3 length equals 17 residues. Between the trimmed V and J ends, which lost 1 base and 0 bases, there was a span of 13 bases. This chain's CDR3 is CASSLWGREATNEKLFF. The CDR3, as DNA: TGCGCCAGCAGCTTGTGGGGCAGAGAAGCAACTAATGAAAAACTGTTTTTT.

The chain uses TRBV25-1 and TRBJ2-3; 7 bases align to TRBD1. With V trimmed by 6 bases and J by 11 bases, 8 bases remained unmatched. The CDR3 extends over 12 amino acids. CDR1 and CDR2 (germline): MGHDK, SYGVNS. Here the CDR3 reads CASRDDRVGQYF. CDR3 DNA: TGTGCCAGCAGGGATGACAGGGTAGGGCAGTATTTT. Together with reference TRBV25-1 and TRBJ2-3, the CDR3 gives the full variable domain: EADIYQTPRYLVIGTGKKITLECSQTMGHDKMYWYQQDPGMELHLIHYSYGVNSTEKGDLSSESTVSRIRTEHFPLTLESARPSHTSQYLCASRDDRVGQYFGPGTRLTVL.

J is TRBJ1-1 and V is TRBV10-3; TRBD1 agrees at 10 bases. This CDR3 region has 16 residues. Per germline, CDR1 ENHRY and CDR2 SYGVKD. Trimming cost V 6 bases and J 1 base; bases outside gene matches: 8. CDR3 protein: CAISPGQGRGNTEAFF. In nucleotides, the CDR3 is TGTGCCATCAGCCCGGGACAGGGGAGGGGGAACACTGAAGCTTTCTTT.

The genes are TRBV6-6 and TRBJ2-2; D uncertain. The CDR3 spans 15 residues. CDR1 MNHNY and CDR2 SVGAGI come from the germline V gene (reference sequence). Trimming took 4 bases from V and 3 from J, leaving 12 bases between them. Here the CDR3 DNA reads TGTGCCAGCAGTTCCCATCAGGCCGACACCGGGGAGCTGTTTTTT. Protein product: CASSSHQADTGELFF.

CDR3 loop: CASSQSSYNEQFF. Here the CDR3 DNA reads TGTGCCAGCAGCCAGAGCTCCTACAATGAGCAGTTCTTC. The rearrangement uses TRBV7-2 and TRBJ2-1; no clear D. Looked up from germline, CDR1 is SGHTA and CDR2 is FQGNSA. The germline V and J ends were trimmed by 5 bases and 0 bases, with 5 bases remaining between them. The CDR3 contains 13 residues.